These 9 T cell receptor beta chains were sequenced from one sample in a study of T-cell memory formation after mild COVID-19 (dated by TCRdb to the early 2020s). The library was obtained by 5' RACE. Sequencing used an Illumina NovaSeq 6000. The raw public reads went through TCRdb reprocessing: fastp at Q25, MiXCR clone calling, in-frame beta chains kept. Entries that share a CDR3 protein sequence are merged under the most common genes and DNA. The sample table contains 300,000 to 350,000 distinct CDR3 sequences; only one count was recorded for around an eighth of them. Jointly, the top ten make up around 20% of the sample. Sequencing used PBMCs or a T cell subset sorted from them (not recorded which). These receptors came from a man aged 18 to 29 who had mild COVID-19 (a few samples of this study predate the infection). The sample titles of this study are shuffled in the database, so cell type and time point are left out; the donor was told from shared clones.

Ten or more counts support this clonotype. The chain joins TRBV7-2 to TRBJ2-7; unclear D gene. The CDR3 spans 11 residues. V was trimmed by 1 base and J by 6 bases, leaving 4 bases between them. Germline V CDR1 and CDR2: SGHTA, FQGNSA. The CDR3 bases are TGTGCCAGCAGCTTAGTGGCCGAGCAGTACTTC. This encodes CASSLVAEQYF.

The gene calls are TRBV7-2 and TRBJ1-2; maybe TRBD1 (6 bases). Deletions cut 5 bases from V and 3 bases from J, with 16 bases between. Germline V gene lookup returns CDR1 SGHTA and CDR2 FQGNSA. The CDR3 is 15 residues long. CDR3 region: CASSVRTANDYGYTF. In DNA, the CDR3 is TGTGCCAGCAGCGTCAGGACAGCTAACGACTATGGCTACACCTTC.

The table lists this clonotype with many counts. The rearrangement uses TRBV10-1 and TRBJ2-7, with D perhaps matching TRBD1 (5 bases). The germline V and J ends were trimmed by 2 bases and 3 bases, with 20 bases remaining between them. This CDR3 has 17 amino acids. The germline V gene encodes CDR1 WNHNN and CDR2 SYGVQD (reference sequence). CDR3: CASSEPNRGGRIYEQYF. CDR3 nucleotides: TGCGCCAGCAGTGAGCCTAATAGGGGTGGACGGATCTACGAGCAGTACTTC.

The chain joins TRBV20-1 to TRBJ2-6, with D uncertain. Germline CDR1 and CDR2: DFQATT and SNEGSKA (reference sequence). V lost 0 bases and J 2 bases, leaving 5 bases between the germline ends. This CDR3 has 14 amino acids. The CDR3 is CSARERTGANVLTF. Here the CDR3 DNA reads TGCAGTGCTAGAGAAAGAACTGGGGCCAACGTCCTGACTTTC.

The chain has TRBV24-1 and TRBJ2-1; D might be TRBD2 (5 bases). Per germline, CDR1 KGHDR and CDR2 SFDVKD. Trimming pared 2 bases from V and 9 bases from J, leaving 7 bases between. This CDR3 spans 12 amino acids. CDR3 in amino acids: CATSDSGLEQFF. CDR3 nucleotides: TGTGCCACCAGTGATTCTGGACTTGAGCAGTTCTTC.

This clonotype was observed a handful of times. V is TRBV6-2 or TRBV6-3 and J is TRBJ2-5; maybe TRBD1 (5 bases). Germline V gene lookup returns CDR1 MNHEY and CDR2 SVGEGT. V dropped 6 bases and J dropped 3 bases, with 14 bases sitting between them. The CDR3 consists of 14 residues. The CDR3 sequence: CASSVVVREETQYF. The CDR3 region has the DNA TGTGCCAGCAGCGTAGTCGTCAGGGAAGAGACCCAGTACTTC.

This clonotype was counted between two and nine times. The rearrangement links TRBV7-3 to TRBJ1-6, with 8 bases lining up with TRBD1. Germline CDR1 and CDR2: SGHTA and FQGTGA. J lost 5 bases, V lost 6 bases, and 3 bases had no gene match. CDR3 length equals 14 residues. CDR3 residues: CASSRTGNNSPLHF. The CDR3 DNA reads as TGTGCCAGCAGTAGGACAGGGAATAATTCACCCCTCCACTTT. The complete variable domain, with remaining parts taken from reference TRBV7-3 and TRBJ1-6, reads GAGVSQTPSNKVTEKGKYVELRCDPISGHTALYWYRQSLGQGPEFLIYFQGTGAADDSGLPNDRFFAVRPEGSVSTLKIQRTERGDSAVYLCASSRTGNNSPLHFGNGTRLTVT.

V is TRBV13 and J is TRBJ2-4; maybe TRBD2 (5 bases). The V and J ends lost 5 bases and 0 bases respectively, with 14 bases between them. There are 16 residues in the CDR3. CDR1 is PRHDT, CDR2 FYEKMQ, per germline (reference sequence). CDR3 in DNA: TGTGCCAGCAGCCCCTTGGGGAGCCTAGCCAAAAACATTCAGTACTTC. Translation gives CASSPLGSLAKNIQYF.

This clonotype appeared many times. V and J are TRBV7-2 and TRBJ1-2; the D gene is possibly TRBD1 (6 bases). This CDR3 comprises 13 residues. Germline assignment: CDR1 SGHTA and CDR2 FQGNSA. Trimming removed 5 bases from V and 4 bases from J, with 11 bases in between. CDR3 DNA: TGTGCCAGCAGCATCGGACAGACCTATGGCTACACCTTC. Protein product: CASSIGQTYGYTF. Drawing the rest from reference TRBV7-2 and TRBJ1-2, the complete variable domain is GAGVSQSPSNKVTEKGKDVELRCDPISGHTALYWYRQSLGQGLEFLIYFQGNSAPDKSGLPSDRFSAERTGGSVSTLTIQRTQQEDSAVYLCASSIGQTYGYTFGSGTRLTVV.